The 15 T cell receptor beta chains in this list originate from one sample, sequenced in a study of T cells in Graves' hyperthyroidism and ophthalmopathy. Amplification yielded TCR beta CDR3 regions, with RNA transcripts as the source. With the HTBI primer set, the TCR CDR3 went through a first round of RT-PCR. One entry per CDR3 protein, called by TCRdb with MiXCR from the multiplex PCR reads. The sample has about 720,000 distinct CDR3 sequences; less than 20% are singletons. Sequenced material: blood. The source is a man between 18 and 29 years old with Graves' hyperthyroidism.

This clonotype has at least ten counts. This CDR3 reads CASSEWGMNTEAFF. The CDR3 bases are TGTGCCAGCAGCGAGTGGGGCATGAACACTGAAGCTTTCTTT. The rearrangement links TRBV9 to TRBJ1-1, with D possibly being TRBD1 (5 bases). V was shortened by 3 bases and J by 0 bases, with 9 bases between the two germline ends. There are 14 residues in the CDR3. Germline CDR1 reads SGDLS; CDR2 reads YYNGEE.

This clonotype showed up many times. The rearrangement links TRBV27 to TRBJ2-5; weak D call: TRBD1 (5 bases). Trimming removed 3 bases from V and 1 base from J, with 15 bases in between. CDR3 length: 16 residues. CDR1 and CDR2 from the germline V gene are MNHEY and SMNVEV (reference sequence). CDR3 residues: CASSFSPTGAQETQYF. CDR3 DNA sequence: TGTGCCAGCAGTTTTTCCCCAACAGGAGCCCAAGAGACCCAGTACTTC.

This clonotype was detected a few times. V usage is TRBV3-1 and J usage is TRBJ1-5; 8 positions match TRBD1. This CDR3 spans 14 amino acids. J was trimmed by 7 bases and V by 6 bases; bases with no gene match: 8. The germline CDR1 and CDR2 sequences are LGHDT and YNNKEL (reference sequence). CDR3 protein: CASSLGRGQQPQHF. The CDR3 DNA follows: TGTGCCAGCAGTTTGGGCAGGGGGCAGCAGCCCCAGCATTTT.

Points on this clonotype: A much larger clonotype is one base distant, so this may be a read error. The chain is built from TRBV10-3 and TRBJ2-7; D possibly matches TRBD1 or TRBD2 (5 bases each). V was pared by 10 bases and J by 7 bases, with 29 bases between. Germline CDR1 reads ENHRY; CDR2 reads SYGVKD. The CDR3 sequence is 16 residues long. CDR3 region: CATTHGASLNRNEQYF. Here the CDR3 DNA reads TGTGCCACCACCCACGGGGCCAGTCTTAACCGTAATGAGCAGTACTTC.

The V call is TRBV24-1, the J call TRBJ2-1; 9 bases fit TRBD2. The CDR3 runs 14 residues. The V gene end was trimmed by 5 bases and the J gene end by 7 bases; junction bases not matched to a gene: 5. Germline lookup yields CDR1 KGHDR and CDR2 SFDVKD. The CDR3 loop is CATSVAGARNEQFF. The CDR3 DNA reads TGTGCCACCAGTGTAGCGGGAGCGCGGAATGAGCAGTTCTTC.

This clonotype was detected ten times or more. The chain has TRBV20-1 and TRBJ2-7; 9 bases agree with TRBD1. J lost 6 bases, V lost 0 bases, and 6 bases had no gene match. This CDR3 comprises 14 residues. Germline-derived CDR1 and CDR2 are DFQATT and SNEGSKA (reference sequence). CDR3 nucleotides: TGCAGTGCTAGAGATACAGGGGGCAGGAGCGAGCAGTACTTC. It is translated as CSARDTGGRSEQYF.

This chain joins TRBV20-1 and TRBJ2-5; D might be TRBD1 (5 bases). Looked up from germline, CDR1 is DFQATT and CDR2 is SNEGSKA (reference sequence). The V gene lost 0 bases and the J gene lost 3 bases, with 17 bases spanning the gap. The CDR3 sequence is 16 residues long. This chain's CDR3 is CSARDQGGPSEETQYF. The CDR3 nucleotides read TGCAGTGCTAGAGATCAGGGTGGGCCATCCGAAGAGACCCAGTACTTC.

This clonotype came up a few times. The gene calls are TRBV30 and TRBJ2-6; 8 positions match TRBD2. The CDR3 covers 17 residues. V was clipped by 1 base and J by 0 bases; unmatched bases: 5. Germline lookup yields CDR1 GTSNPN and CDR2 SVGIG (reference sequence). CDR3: CAWSGLAPASGANVLTF. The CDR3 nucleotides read TGTGCCTGGAGTGGACTAGCGCCAGCCTCTGGGGCCAACGTCCTGACTTTC.

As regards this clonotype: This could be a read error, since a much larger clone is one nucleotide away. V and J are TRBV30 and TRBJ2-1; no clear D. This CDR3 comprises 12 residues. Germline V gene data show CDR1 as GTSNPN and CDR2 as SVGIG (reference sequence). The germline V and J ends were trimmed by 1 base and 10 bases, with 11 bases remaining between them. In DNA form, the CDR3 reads TGTGCCTGGAGTGACGCGCGCTACGAGCAGTTCTTC. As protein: CAWSDARYEQFF.

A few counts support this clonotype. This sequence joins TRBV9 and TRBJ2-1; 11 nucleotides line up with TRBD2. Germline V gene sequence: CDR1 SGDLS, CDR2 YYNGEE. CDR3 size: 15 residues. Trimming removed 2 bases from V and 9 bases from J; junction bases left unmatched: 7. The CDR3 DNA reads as TGTGCCAGCAGCGTCTCTAGCGGGAGGTCGGGTGAGCAGTTCTTC. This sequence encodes CASSVSSGRSGEQFF.

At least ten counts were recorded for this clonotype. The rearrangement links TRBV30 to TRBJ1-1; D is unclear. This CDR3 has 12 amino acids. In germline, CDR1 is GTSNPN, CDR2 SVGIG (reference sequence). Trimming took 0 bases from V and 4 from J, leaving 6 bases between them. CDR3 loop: CAWSVVGTEAFF. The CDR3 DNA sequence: TGTGCCTGGAGTGTAGTCGGCACTGAAGCTTTCTTT.

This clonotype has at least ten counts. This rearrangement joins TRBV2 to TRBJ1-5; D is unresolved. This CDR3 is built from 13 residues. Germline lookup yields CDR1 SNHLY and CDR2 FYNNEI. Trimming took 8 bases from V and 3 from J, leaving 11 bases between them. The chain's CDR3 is CASRRESNQPQHF. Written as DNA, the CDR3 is TGTGCCAGCCGGAGGGAATCCAATCAGCCCCAGCATTTT.

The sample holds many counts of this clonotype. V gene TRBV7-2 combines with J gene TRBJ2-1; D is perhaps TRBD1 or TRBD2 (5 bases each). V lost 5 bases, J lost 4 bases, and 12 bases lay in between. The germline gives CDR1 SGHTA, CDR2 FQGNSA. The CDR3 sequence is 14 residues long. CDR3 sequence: CASSPLGEYNEQFF. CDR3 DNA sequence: TGTGCCAGCAGCCCTTTGGGGGAGTACAATGAGCAGTTCTTC. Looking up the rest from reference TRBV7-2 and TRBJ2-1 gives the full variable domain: GAGVSQSPSNKVTEKGKDVELRCDPISGHTALYWYRQSLGQGLEFLIYFQGNSAPDKSGLPSDRFSAERTGGSVSTLTIQRTQQEDSAVYLCASSPLGEYNEQFFGPGTRLTVL.

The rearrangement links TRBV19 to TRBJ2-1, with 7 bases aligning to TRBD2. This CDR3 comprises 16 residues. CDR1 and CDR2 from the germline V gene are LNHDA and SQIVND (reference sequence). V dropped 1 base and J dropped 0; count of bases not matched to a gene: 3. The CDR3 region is CASSIGGGGSYNEQFF. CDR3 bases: TGTGCCAGTAGTATAGGAGGCGGGGGCTCCTACAATGAGCAGTTCTTC.

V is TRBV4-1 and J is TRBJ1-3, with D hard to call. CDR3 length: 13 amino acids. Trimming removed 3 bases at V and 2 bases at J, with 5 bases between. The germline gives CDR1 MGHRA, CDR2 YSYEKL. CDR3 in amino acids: CASSQRTGNTIYF. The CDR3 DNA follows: TGCGCCAGCAGCCAGAGGACTGGAAACACCATATATTTT.